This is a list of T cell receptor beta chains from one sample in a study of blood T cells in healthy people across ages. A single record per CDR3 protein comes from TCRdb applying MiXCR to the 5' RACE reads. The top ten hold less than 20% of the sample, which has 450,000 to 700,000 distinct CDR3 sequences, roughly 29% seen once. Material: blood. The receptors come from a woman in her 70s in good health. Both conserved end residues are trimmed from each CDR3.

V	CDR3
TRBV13	ASSATLGRSSYEQY
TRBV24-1	ATSDPTGGTETQY
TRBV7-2	ASSLADAGGTYEQY
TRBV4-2	ASSQVNNGELF
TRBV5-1	ASSSPSGADSPGNTIY
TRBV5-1	ASSLGGSYNEQF
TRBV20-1	SASPGYT
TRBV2	ACSRLPPAPSSGANVLT
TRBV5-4	ASSLGGLAEDTIY
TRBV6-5	ASRPRGDTDTQY
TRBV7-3	ASSLGGPGQNYGYT